The following is a T cell receptor beta chain sequence with its context. This sample was taken from a study of OX40 agonist ivuxolimab in advanced cancers. The study sampled blood at baseline, cycle 4 day 1, and cycle 7 day 1. Method: immunoSEQ multiplex PCR; TCRdb's copy keeps in-frame clones and lacks some. The sample contains 80,000 to 95,000 clones, about 88% of which appear only once. CDR3 length: 13 residues. V lost 3 bases, J lost 10 bases, and 4 bases stayed unmatched. Germline CDR1 and CDR2: GTSNPN and SVGIG (reference sequence). The clonotype was recovered from an adult with an advanced solid tumor such as melanoma, head and neck, liver or kidney cancer. The sample consisted of CD4+ or CD8+ T cells sorted from blood, taken in a trial of the OX40 agonist ivuxolimab. The chain uses TRBV30 and TRBJ1-6, with TRBD1 identical over 9 bases. CDR3 sequence reads: CAWSRDRDSPLHF. In DNA form, the CDR3 reads TGTGCCTGGAGCCGGGACAGGGACTCACCCCTCCACTTT.